Included here is one T cell receptor (beta chain) sequence, with context. The antigen remains undetermined. The study ran its PCR with 60 Vbeta and 13 Jbeta primers. Assay: immunoSEQ multiplex PCR; the TCRdb copy retains only in-frame clones and omits some. The data contain roughly 200,000 clones, 79% of them singletons. Germline CDR1 and CDR2: GTSNPN and SVGIG (reference sequence). Trimming cost V 2 bases and J 6 bases; bases outside gene matches: 12. The CDR3 sequence is 15 residues long. The data are from a study of cytomegalovirus exposure and HLA in healthy donors. Study-level points and caveats: It was reported that TCR beta sequences correctly inferred the HLA-A and HLA-B alleles for most subjects. Several top significant clusters appeared, in a later analysis, to be linked to common viral pathogens.

The sample consisted of PBMCs. This chain joins TRBV30 and TRBJ2-5, with TRBD2 identical over 7 bases. The source of this sequence is a girl aged 10 to 17 in good health and CMV-seropositive. CDR3 amino acids: CAWSLAGQMGKTQYF. The CDR3, as DNA: TGTGCCTGGAGTTTAGCGGGCCAAATGGGAAAGACCCAGTACTTC.